Listed here are 26 T cell receptor beta chains from one sample, sequenced in a study of Ad26.COV2.S vaccination and SARS-CoV-2 variants. Treatment noted: about 20 received Ad26.COV2.S at low or high dose, single or two shots; roughly five received placebo; per-sample allocation not given. Collection of samples fell on day 63 after the first vaccine or placebo injection. The protocol was immunoSEQ multiplex PCR, while the TCRdb copy is restricted to in-frame clones and leaves out a portion. Of 300,000 to 400,000 clones listed, roughly 84% are singletons. This specimen consisted of peripheral blood, obtained in a trial of Ad26.COV2.S vaccine versus placebo. The receptors here all came from a person aged 18-60 years who received the Ad26.COV2.S COVID-19 vaccine or a placebo.

This clone was counted a single time. The genes are TRBV5-4 and TRBJ2-1; D not certain. The germline CDR1 and CDR2 sequences are SGHNT and YYREEE (reference sequence). Between the trimmed V and J ends, which lost 3 bases and 6 bases, there was a span of 7 bases. The CDR3 has 12 residues. In DNA, the CDR3 is TGTGCCAGCAGCTCCATTGCCAATGAGCAGTTCTTC. This encodes CASSSIANEQFF. Using reference TRBV5-4 and TRBJ2-1 for the parts outside the CDR3, the full variable domain is ETGVTQSPTHLIKTRGQQVTLRCSSQSGHNTVSWYQQALGQGPQFIFQYYREEENGRGNFPPRFSGLQFPNYSSELNVNALELDDSALYLCASSSIANEQFFGPGTRLTVL.

The rearrangement uses TRBV12-3 or TRBV12-4 and TRBJ2-7; D remains ambiguous. V was cut by 5 bases and J by 3 bases, with 5 bases left in between. The CDR3 contains 11 residues. In DNA, the CDR3 is TGTGCCAGCAGTACGAACTACGAGCAGTACTTC. Translated, it gives CASSTNYEQYF.

The chain uses TRBV10-3 and TRBJ1-5; a possible D gene is TRBD1 (6 bases). CDR1 is ENHRY, CDR2 SYGVKD, per germline. V was pared by 8 bases and J by 5 bases, with 10 bases between. This CDR3 is 12 amino acids long. The CDR3 spells CAIGQTYQPQHF. CDR3 coding DNA: TGTGCCATCGGACAGACCTATCAGCCCCAGCATTTT.

The chain carries TRBV9 and TRBJ2-7; 7 bases match TRBD1. V lost 4 bases to trimming and J lost 0 bases; unmatched junction nucleotides: 7. Germline-derived CDR1 and CDR2 are SGDLS and YYNGEE. The CDR3 runs to 15 residues. As DNA, the CDR3 is TGTGCCAGCAGCCCCCTGACAGGGAGCTCCTACGAGCAGTACTTC. As protein: CASSPLTGSSYEQYF.

This sequence joins TRBV7-2 and TRBJ1-6; 9 bases are a match to TRBD1. The CDR3 is 15 amino acids. Trimming cost V 1 base and J 9 bases; bases outside gene matches: 4. Per germline, CDR1 SGHTA and CDR2 FQGNSA. Here the CDR3 DNA reads TGTGCCAGCAGCTTAGACGGGACAGGGAGTTCACCCCTCCACTTT. It translates to CASSLDGTGSSPLHF.

The chain uses TRBV27 and TRBJ1-3; no reliable D call. This CDR3 spans 16 amino acids. CDR1 and CDR2 (germline): MNHEY, SMNVEV (reference sequence). The V and J ends lost 2 bases and 2 bases respectively, with 13 bases between them. The CDR3 coding sequence is TGTGCCAGCAGTTTAACGGCAGGACCCCCTGGAAACACCATATATTTT. Its protein product is CASSLTAGPPGNTIYF.

The genes are TRBV3-1 (or the pseudogene TRBV3-2) and TRBJ1-5; D ambiguous. This CDR3 has 18 amino acids. V lost 0 bases and J lost 0, with 15 bases in between. Germline V gene data show CDR1 as LGHDT and CDR2 as YNNKEL (reference sequence). Here the CDR3 DNA reads TGTGCCAGCAGCCAAGATTCGTCCCGGGAACATAGCAATCAGCCCCAGCATTTT. Translation gives CASSQDSSREHSNQPQHF.

The chain employs TRBV12-3 or TRBV12-4 and TRBJ2-7; D may correspond to TRBD1 or TRBD2 (5 bases each). The CDR3 runs to 13 residues. Trimming removed 3 bases at V and 2 bases at J, with 8 bases between. The CDR3 nucleotides are TGTGCCAGCAGTTTGTGGGGGACCTACGAGCAGTACTTC. It codes for CASSLWGTYEQYF.

The chain combines TRBV10-1 with TRBJ2-3; tentatively, D is TRBD1 (6 bases). V was clipped by 4 bases and J by 5 bases, with 13 bases between them. CDR1 WNHNN and CDR2 SYGVQD come from the germline V gene (reference sequence). The CDR3 has 14 residues. The CDR3 loop reads CASSVSGEKDTQYF. CDR3 coding DNA: TGCGCCAGCAGTGTGTCAGGGGAAAAAGATACGCAGTATTTT.

The J gene is TRBJ2-3, the V gene TRBV3-1 (or the pseudogene TRBV3-2), with 11 bases fitting TRBD2. Losses at the gene ends were 5 bases for V and 5 bases for J; bases not matched to a gene: 12. Looked up from germline, CDR1 is LGHDT and CDR2 is YNNKEL (reference sequence). CDR3 length: 17 amino acids. CDR3: CASSRTVAGGRKDTQYF. In DNA, the CDR3 is TGTGCCAGCAGCAGAACCGTAGCGGGGGGGCGTAAAGATACGCAGTATTTT.

The chain couples TRBV7-9 to TRBJ2-7, with D uncertain. The CDR3 has 14 residues. The germline V gene has CDR1 SEHNR and CDR2 FQNEAQ (reference sequence). V gave up 1 base and J gave up 10 bases, with 17 bases separating them. CDR3 amino acids: CASSLVREHTEQYF. The CDR3 nucleotides read TGTGCCAGCAGCTTAGTTAGGGAACATACAGAACAGTACTTC.

The V and J genes are TRBV5-6 and TRBJ2-5; TRBD2 is a possible D gene (7 bases). V lost 6 bases and J 7 bases, leaving 10 bases between the germline ends. The germline V gene has CDR1 SGHDT and CDR2 YYEEEE. This CDR3 spans 11 amino acids. The CDR3 loop is CASNREGTQYF. CDR3 DNA: TGTGCCAGCAACAGGGAGGGGACCCAGTACTTC.

The chain employs TRBV11-2 and TRBJ2-7; D is uncertain. Germline V gene sequence: CDR1 SGHAT, CDR2 FQNNGV. The CDR3 spans 14 residues. Trimming stripped 1 base from V and 6 bases from J, with 13 bases between. CDR3 nucleotides: TGTGCCAGCAGCTTAGGGGTAGATGGTTTCGAGCAGTACTTC. Residues: CASSLGVDGFEQYF.

V usage is TRBV15 and J usage is TRBJ1-5, with TRBD1 as a possible D gene (5 bases). Germline V gene sequence: CDR1 LNHNV, CDR2 YYDKDF (reference sequence). Trimming left V 6 bases short and J 0 bases short, with 9 bases between. The CDR3 is made up of 14 amino acids. The CDR3 bases are TGTGCCACCAGACGCAGGGTTAGCAATCAGCCCCAGCATTTT. Translating gives CATRRRVSNQPQHF. Combining the CDR3 with reference TRBV15 and TRBJ1-5 gives the whole variable domain DAMVIQNPRYQVTQFGKPVTLSCSQTLNHNVMYWYQQKSSQAPKLLFHYYDKDFNNEADTPDNFQSRRPNTSFCFLDIRSPGLGDTAMYLCATRRRVSNQPQHFGDGTRLSIL.

This rearrangement joins TRBV5-1 to TRBJ1-4; a weak D match, TRBD1 (5 bases). The V gene lost 3 bases and the J gene lost 4 bases, with 10 bases spanning the gap. Germline V CDR1 and CDR2: SGHRS, YFSETQ. The CDR3 is 14 residues long. CDR3 loop: CASSWGRINEKLFF. CDR3 coding DNA: TGCGCCAGCAGCTGGGGACGGATTAATGAAAAACTGTTTTTT.

Details on this clone: This same CDR3 is encoded by further DNA sequences in the sample. The J gene is TRBJ2-7, the V gene TRBV6-5, with 7 nucleotides matching TRBD1. The CDR3 length is 11 residues. Germline V gene lookup returns CDR1 MNHEY and CDR2 SVGAGI. With 9 bases clipped from V and 3 bases from J, the junction kept 2 bases outside the gene matches. CDR3 sequence: CASRQGYEQYF. In DNA form, the CDR3 reads TGTGCCAGTAGACAGGGCTACGAGCAGTACTTC.

The rearrangement joins TRBV9 to TRBJ2-3; 8 positions agree with TRBD2. Losses at the gene ends were 4 bases for V and 0 bases for J; bases not matched to a gene: 4. The CDR3 totals 15 residues. Germline loops: CDR1 SGDLS, CDR2 YYNGEE. The CDR3 loop is CASSSRTSSTDTQYF. CDR3 nucleotides: TGTGCCAGCAGCTCCAGGACTAGCAGCACAGATACGCAGTATTTT.

The chain carries TRBV7-2 and TRBJ1-2; the D is unclear. Trimming took 5 bases from V and 6 from J, leaving 16 bases between them. Germline V gene sequence: CDR1 SGHTA, CDR2 FQGNSA. This CDR3 is 14 amino acids long. This CDR3 reads CASSKRLGRNGYTF. In DNA form, the CDR3 reads TGTGCCAGCAGCAAAAGACTGGGGAGGAATGGCTACACCTTC.

The chain uses TRBV28 and TRBJ1-5; 10 bases map to TRBD1. This CDR3 is 15 amino acids long. J was trimmed by 5 bases and V by 5 bases; bases with no gene match: 6. Germline V gene sequence: CDR1 MDHEN, CDR2 SYDVKM. The CDR3: CASSLRDRGDQPQHF. CDR3 nucleotide sequence: TGTGCCAGCAGTCTCCGGGACAGGGGAGATCAGCCCCAGCATTTT.

The V call is TRBV11-2, the J call TRBJ2-7; D ambiguous. The CDR3 contains 11 residues. Trimming pared 7 bases from V and 2 bases from J, leaving 6 bases between. Germline values: CDR1 SGHAT, CDR2 FQNNGV. The CDR3 sequence: CASKGPYEQYF. DNA for the CDR3: TGTGCCAGCAAAGGACCCTACGAGCAGTACTTC.

The gene calls are TRBV27 and TRBJ1-6, with D uncertain. The V end was cut by 7 bases, the J end by 8 bases, with 18 bases between. The CDR3 loop spans 15 amino acids. Germline lookup yields CDR1 MNHEY and CDR2 SMNVEV (reference sequence). DNA for the CDR3: TGTGCCAGCAAACCCTACAAGACCTCGTATTCACCCCTCCACTTT. It is translated as CASKPYKTSYSPLHF.

This clone has a single count. The CDR3 loop reads CASRKEAKSREYF. DNA for the CDR3: TGTGCCAGCAGAAAGGAGGCTAAATCTAGAGAGTACTTC. The J gene is TRBJ2-4, the V gene TRBV7-9; a possible D gene is TRBD2 (5 bases). The V and J ends lost 6 bases and 14 bases respectively, with 20 bases between them. CDR1 is SEHNR and CDR2 is FQNEAQ in the germline V gene (reference sequence). CDR3 length: 13 amino acids.

V is TRBV15 and J is TRBJ1-2; D gene ambiguous. V dropped 0 bases and J dropped 8 bases, with 16 bases sitting between them. CDR3 size: 15 residues. CDR1 and CDR2 from the germline V gene are LNHNV and YYDKDF (reference sequence). CDR3 loop: CATSRDLPPTRGYTF. As DNA, the CDR3 is TGTGCCACCAGCAGAGATTTACCGCCTACGAGGGGCTACACCTTC. Full variable domain (outside the CDR3, taken from reference TRBV15 and TRBJ1-2): DAMVIQNPRYQVTQFGKPVTLSCSQTLNHNVMYWYQQKSSQAPKLLFHYYDKDFNNEADTPDNFQSRRPNTSFCFLDIRSPGLGDTAMYLCATSRDLPPTRGYTFGSGTRLTVV.

CDR3 sequence reads: CASSGGQADTQYF. The CDR3 DNA sequence: TGCGCCAGCAGCGGGGGACAGGCAGATACGCAGTATTTT. The chain is built from TRBV5-1 and TRBJ2-3; 8 bases agree with TRBD1. The J segment lost 4 bases and the V segment lost 4 bases, leaving 2 bases of the junction unmatched. The germline V gene encodes CDR1 SGHRS and CDR2 YFSETQ. The CDR3 totals 13 residues.

The chain's CDR3 is CASSYSGGQGGVRGYTF. For the CDR3, the DNA is TGTGCCAGCAGTTACTCAGGGGGACAGGGTGGTGTCCGTGGCTACACCTTC. V and J are TRBV6-2 or TRBV6-3 and TRBJ1-2; 9 bases map to TRBD1. This CDR3 contains 17 residues. Germline lookup yields CDR1 MNHEY and CDR2 SVGEGT. V lost 0 bases and J lost 7; bases outside the gene matches: 12.

This chain joins TRBV28 and TRBJ1-2, with D maybe TRBD1 (6 bases). CDR1 and CDR2 (germline): MDHEN, SYDVKM. Deletions cut 5 bases from V and 5 bases from J, with 18 bases between. There are 15 residues in the CDR3. This CDR3 reads CASSPGDTGGYGYTF. CDR3 nucleotide sequence: TGTGCCAGCAGTCCAGGGGACACCGGCGGTTATGGCTACACCTTC.